The clone carrying this T cell receptor (beta chain) was observed a handful of times. Its antigen is unidentified. The sample is drawn from a study of beta chain features in type 1 diabetes. Study at large: Age, gender, cell numbers and subset yield matched between patients and controls.

This CDR3 has 14 residues. Trimming removed 2 bases at V and 5 bases at J, with 11 bases between. Germline-derived CDR1 and CDR2 are SGDLS and YYNGEE. Expressed TCRB transcripts were sequenced, since all the RNA that had been isolated was reverse transcribed. Using immunoSEQ multiplex PCR, the repertoire was profiled, and TCRdb retains in-frame clones only, with some absent. In the table there are 400,000 to 600,000 clones, 30% of which are singletons. Broader study findings: There was a moderate but significant shortening of TCRB CDR3s in all four CD4+ subsets of Type 1 diabetes patients.

The chain is built from TRBV9 and TRBJ2-1; D possibly corresponds to TRBD2 (6 bases). This TCR was recovered from a young man in good health. Input material: naive CD4+ T cells from blood. This CDR3 reads CASSVAGIHNEQFF. The CDR3 bases are TGTGCCAGCAGCGTGGCGGGAATCCACAATGAGCAGTTCTTC. Combining the CDR3 with reference TRBV9 and TRBJ2-1 gives the whole variable domain DSGVTQTPKHLITATGQRVTLRCSPRSGDLSVYWYQQSLDQGLQFLIQYYNGEERAKGNILERFSAQQFPDLHSELNLSSLELGDSALYFCASSVAGIHNEQFFGPGTRLTVL.